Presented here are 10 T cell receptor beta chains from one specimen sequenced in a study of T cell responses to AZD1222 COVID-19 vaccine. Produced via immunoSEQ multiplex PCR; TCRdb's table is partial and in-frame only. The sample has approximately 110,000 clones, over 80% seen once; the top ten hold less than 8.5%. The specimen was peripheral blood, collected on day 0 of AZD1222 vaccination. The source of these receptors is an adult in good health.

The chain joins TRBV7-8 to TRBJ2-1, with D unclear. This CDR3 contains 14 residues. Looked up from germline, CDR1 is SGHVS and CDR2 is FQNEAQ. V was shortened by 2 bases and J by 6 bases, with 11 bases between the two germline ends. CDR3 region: CASSLHPLSNEQFF. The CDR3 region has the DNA TGTGCCAGCAGCTTACATCCCCTTTCCAATGAGCAGTTCTTC.

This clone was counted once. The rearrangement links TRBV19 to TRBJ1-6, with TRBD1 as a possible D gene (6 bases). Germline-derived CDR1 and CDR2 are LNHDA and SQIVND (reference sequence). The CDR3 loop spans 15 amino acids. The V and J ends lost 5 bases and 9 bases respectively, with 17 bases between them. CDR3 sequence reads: CASSPKGVGVSPLHF. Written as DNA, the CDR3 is TGTGCCAGTAGTCCTAAGGGGGTGGGGGTTTCACCCCTCCACTTT.

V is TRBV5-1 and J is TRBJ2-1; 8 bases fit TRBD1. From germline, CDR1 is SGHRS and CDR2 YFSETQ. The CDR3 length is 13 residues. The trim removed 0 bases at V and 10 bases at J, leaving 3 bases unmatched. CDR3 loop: CASSLGQGAEQFF. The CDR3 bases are TGCGCCAGCAGCTTGGGGCAGGGGGCGGAGCAGTTCTTC.

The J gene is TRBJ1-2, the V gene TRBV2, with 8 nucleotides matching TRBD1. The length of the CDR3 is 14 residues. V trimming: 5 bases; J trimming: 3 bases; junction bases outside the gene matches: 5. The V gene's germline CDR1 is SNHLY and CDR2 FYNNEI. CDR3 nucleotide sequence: TGTGCCAGCAGTAGGGGACAGGAACACTATGGCTACACCTTC. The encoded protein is CASSRGQEHYGYTF.

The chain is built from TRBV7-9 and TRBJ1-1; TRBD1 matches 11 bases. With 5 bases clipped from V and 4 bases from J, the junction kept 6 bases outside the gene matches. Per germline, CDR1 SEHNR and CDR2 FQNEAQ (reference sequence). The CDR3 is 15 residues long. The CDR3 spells CASSTGQGAGTEAFF. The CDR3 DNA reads TGTGCCAGCAGCACCGGACAGGGGGCAGGCACTGAAGCTTTCTTT.

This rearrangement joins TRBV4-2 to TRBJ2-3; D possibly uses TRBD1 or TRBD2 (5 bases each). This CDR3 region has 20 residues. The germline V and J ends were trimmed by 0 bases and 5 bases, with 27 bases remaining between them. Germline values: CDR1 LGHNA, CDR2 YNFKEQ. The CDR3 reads CASSQEYGAGSSVGVDTQYF. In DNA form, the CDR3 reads TGTGCCAGCAGCCAAGAGTATGGGGCAGGCAGTAGCGTGGGGGTAGATACGCAGTATTTT.

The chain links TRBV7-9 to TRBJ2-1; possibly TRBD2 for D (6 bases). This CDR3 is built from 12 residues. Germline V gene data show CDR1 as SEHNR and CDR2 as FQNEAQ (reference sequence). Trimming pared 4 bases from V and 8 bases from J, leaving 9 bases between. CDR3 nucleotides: TGTGCCAGCAGCTCGACGGGAGATGAGCAGTTCTTC. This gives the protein CASSSTGDEQFF.

CDR3 sequence reads: CASSTLKGASEKLFF. In DNA, the CDR3 is TGTGCCAGCAGCACTTTAAAGGGGGCAAGCGAAAAACTGTTTTTT. J is TRBJ1-4 and V is TRBV5-8; TRBD1 agrees at 7 bases. V trimming: 4 bases; J trimming: 8 bases; junction bases outside the gene matches: 11. Germline CDR1 SGHTS, CDR2 YDEGEE. CDR3 size: 15 residues. Full variable domain (remainder filled in from reference TRBV5-8 and TRBJ1-4): EAGVTQSPTHLIKTRGQQATLRCSPISGHTSVYWYQQALGLGLQFLLWYDEGEERNRGNFPPRFSGRQFPNYSSELNVNALELEDSALYLCASSTLKGASEKLFFGSGTQLSVL.

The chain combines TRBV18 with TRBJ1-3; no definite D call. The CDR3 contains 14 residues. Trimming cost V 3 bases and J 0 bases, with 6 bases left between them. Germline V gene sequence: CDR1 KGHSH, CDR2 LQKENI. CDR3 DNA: TGTGCCAGCTCACCCGACATCTCTGGAAACACCATATATTTT. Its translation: CASSPDISGNTIYF.

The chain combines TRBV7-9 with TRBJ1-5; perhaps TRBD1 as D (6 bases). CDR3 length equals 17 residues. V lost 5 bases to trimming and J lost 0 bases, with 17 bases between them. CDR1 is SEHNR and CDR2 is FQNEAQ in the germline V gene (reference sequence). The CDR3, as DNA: TGTGCCAGCAGCCCAGGGGAGGGTGAGTTTAGCAATCAGCCCCAGCATTTT. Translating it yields CASSPGEGEFSNQPQHF.